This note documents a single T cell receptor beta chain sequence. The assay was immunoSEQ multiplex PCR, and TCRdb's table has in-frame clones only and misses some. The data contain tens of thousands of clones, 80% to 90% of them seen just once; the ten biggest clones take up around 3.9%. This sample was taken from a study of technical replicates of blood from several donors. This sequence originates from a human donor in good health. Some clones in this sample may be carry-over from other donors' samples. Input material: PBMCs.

The CDR3 sequence: CASSLDGRGPLNSGNTIYF. The CDR3 DNA reads TGCGCCAGCAGCTTGGATGGGAGAGGACCCCTCAACTCTGGAAACACCATATATTTT. V gene TRBV5-1 combines with J gene TRBJ1-3; unclear D gene. V lost 0 bases and J lost 0, with 19 bases in between. The CDR3 consists of 19 residues. CDR1 SGHRS and CDR2 YFSETQ come from the germline V gene.